This passage covers 7 T cell receptor beta chains from one sample sequenced in a study of T-cell reconstitution after alpha-beta-depleted transplantation in children. The authors prepared the TCRbeta library with unique molecular identifiers. TCRdb re-called the PCR reads through MiXCR, storing one row per CDR3 protein. There are 480,000 or so distinct CDR3 sequences in the sample; over 9.5% occur only once, and 2% to 2.5% lies in the top ten. This sample comprised PBMCs, obtained before TCRalphabeta/CD19-depleted stem cell transplant. These receptors all come from a child under 10 years old with inherited bone marrow failure, due to receive a stem cell transplant.

In this sample, this clonotype turned up many times. The chain links TRBV29-1 to TRBJ2-2; D is ambiguous. The V gene's germline CDR1 is SQVTM and CDR2 ANQGSEA. V was trimmed by 6 bases and J by 1 base, leaving 12 bases between them. There are 14 residues in the CDR3. The CDR3 is CSVVGSLNTGELFF. DNA for the CDR3: TGCAGCGTGGTGGGCAGCCTGAACACCGGGGAGCTGTTTTTT.

There are many counts of this clonotype. The chain links TRBV7-2 to TRBJ2-1; 10 nucleotides match TRBD2. In germline, CDR1 is SGHTA, CDR2 FQGNSA. This CDR3 spans 16 amino acids. The trim removed 5 bases at V and 3 bases at J, leaving 7 bases unmatched. The CDR3 coding sequence is TGTGCCAGCAGCGTTCTAGCGGGAGCCCACTACAATGAGCAGTTCTTC. Protein sequence: CASSVLAGAHYNEQFF.

The sample holds many counts of this clonotype. The rearrangement uses TRBV20-1 and TRBJ2-1; 9 nucleotides line up with TRBD2. This CDR3 comprises 14 residues. Germline V gives CDR1 DFQATT, CDR2 SNEGSKA (reference sequence). The junction had 5 bases not matched to a gene; V was cut back by 4 bases and J by 4 bases. For the CDR3, the DNA is TGCAGTGCTAAGGGGACTAGCAGTTACAATGAGCAGTTCTTC. This translates into CSAKGTSSYNEQFF.

This clonotype came up many times. The chain has TRBV5-1 and TRBJ2-2; no clear D gene. CDR3 length: 13 amino acids. The V gene's germline CDR1 is SGHRS and CDR2 YFSETQ. V gave up 4 bases and J gave up 5 bases, with 9 bases separating them. CDR3 sequence reads: CASSPERTGELFF. In nucleotides, the CDR3 is TGCGCCAGCAGCCCGGAACGGACCGGGGAGCTGTTTTTT.

Details on this clonotype: Sequence at one end of the junction differs from germline and may be a read error. V usage is TRBV20-1 and J usage is TRBJ2-1, with D maybe TRBD1 (5 bases). This CDR3 region has 13 residues. CDR1 DFQATT and CDR2 SNEGSKA come from the germline V gene (reference sequence). In DNA form, the CDR3 reads TGCAGTGCTGCCAGGGTGACCTACAATGTGCAGTTCTTC. This gives the protein CSAARVTYNVQFF.

This clonotype was seen at least ten times. The V call is TRBV2, the J call TRBJ2-5; D is unclear. Trimming removed 6 bases from V and 3 bases from J, with 5 bases in between. The germline gives CDR1 SNHLY, CDR2 FYNNEI. The CDR3 is 11 residues long. This chain's CDR3 is CASRQKETQYF. The CDR3 DNA follows: TGTGCCAGCAGGCAGAAAGAGACCCAGTACTTC.

This clonotype was counted at least ten times. V usage is TRBV18 and J usage is TRBJ2-7; TRBD1 is a possible D gene (6 bases). The V end was cut by 3 bases, the J end by 1 base, with 10 bases between. Per the germline V gene, CDR1 is KGHSH and CDR2 is LQKENI. The CDR3 loop spans 14 amino acids. DNA of the CDR3: TGTGCCAGCTCACCCCCGGACAGTTCCTACGAGCAGTACTTC. Translating gives CASSPPDSSYEQYF. Together with reference TRBV18 and TRBJ2-7, the CDR3 gives the full variable domain: NAGVMQNPRHLVRRRGQEARLRCSPMKGHSHVYWYRQLPEEGLKFMVYLQKENIIDESGMPKERFSAEFPKEGPSILRIQQVVRGDSAAYFCASSPPDSSYEQYFGPGTRLTVT.